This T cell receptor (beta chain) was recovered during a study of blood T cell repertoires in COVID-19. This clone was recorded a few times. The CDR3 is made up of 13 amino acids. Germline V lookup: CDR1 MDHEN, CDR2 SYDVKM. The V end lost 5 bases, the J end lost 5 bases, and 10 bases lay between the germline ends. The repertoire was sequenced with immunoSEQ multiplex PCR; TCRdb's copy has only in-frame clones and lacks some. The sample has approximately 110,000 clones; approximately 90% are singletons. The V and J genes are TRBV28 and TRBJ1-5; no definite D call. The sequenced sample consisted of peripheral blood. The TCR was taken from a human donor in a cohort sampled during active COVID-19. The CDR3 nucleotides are TGTGCCAGCAGTGTAGCCGTGTATCAGCCCCAGCATTTT. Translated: CASSVAVYQPQHF.